This T cell receptor beta chain was retrieved from a study of T-cell memory formation after mild COVID-19 (dated by TCRdb to about 2021). With regard to the full study: Most TCR sequence clusters were specific to one of the two donors. T-cell clones expanding and contracting after mild COVID-19 in two donors were tracked by longitudinal TCRalpha and TCRbeta repertoire sequencing. Two young, previously healthy adult volunteers made up the cohort, one male and one female.

PBMCs were isolated by Ficoll-Paque density gradient centrifugation. The listed sequencing device is Illumina NovaSeq 6000. TCRalpha and TCRbeta cDNA libraries were built by 5'RACE with constant-segment primers, adding sample barcodes and unique molecular identifiers. RNA was extracted from every sample with Trizol reagent. Libraries were amplified in two PCR steps, with a second sample barcode and Illumina TruSeq adapters added in the second step. Sequencing of libraries was performed on an Illumina NovaSeq with 2 x 150 bp paired-end reads. The authors processed their data as follows. Demultiplexing of reads and collapsing into UMI-guided consensus sequences were performed with migec v1.2.7. Using mixcr v2.1.11, UMI consensuses were aligned to TRA and TRB V and J templates and then assembled into clonotypes. Expanded or contracted clonotypes were those called significant by both edgeR and NoisET, with noise models trained on biological replicates. edgeR calls used a false discovery rate-adjusted p below 0.01 and a log2 fold-change threshold of 1. As an exploratory analysis of dynamics, max-normalized trajectories of the 1000 most abundant clonotypes were examined with PCA combined with hierarchical clustering. Separately sequenced CD4+ and CD8+ repertoires were used to assign a CD4 or CD8 phenotype to each responding clone. In-frame beta chains were kept once TCRdb had trimmed the public reads at Q25 with fastp and called clones with MiXCR. Every distinct CDR3 protein forms one entry, paired with its most common genes and DNA. What appears here as the V and J calls and clone size reflects TCRdb's work, not the paper's. A total of fewer than 700,000 distinct CDR3 sequences appear in this sample, 18% of them only once. 12% of the sample lies in the top ten.

Remarks on this clonotype: This clone's antigen is unknown. Qualities for individual bases were not recorded, and no much larger clone is one base off.

The investigation overall reported the following: The detection of some responding clones in pre-infection memory suggests that pre-existing cross-reactive memory T cells joined the SARS-CoV-2 response. Only two mild cases were covered in the study, and larger cohorts including severe cases with pre-infection samples were considered necessary. Balanced CD4/CD8 phenotypes were observed for clones contracting from day 15 to 85, whereas a bias towards CD4+ was observed for a second wave of clones expanding from day 15 to 37. Contracting CD4+ clones were located mainly in the CM and EM memory subsets, whereas CD8+ clones were found to be enriched in EMRA. SARS-CoV-2 specificity of the second-wave clones peaking on day 37 was not confirmed.

CDR1 SGHTA and CDR2 FQGTGA are derived from the germline V gene. Ends trimmed: V by 5 bases, J by 8 bases; bases unmatched to a gene: 11. Spanning cysteine to phenylalanine, the CDR3 consists of 15 amino acids. CDR3 DNA is the only sequence kept; it has 45 bases, read in frame from the first base. Sequencing used PBMCs or a T cell subset sorted from them (not recorded which). The sequence derives from an adult woman who had mild COVID-19 (a few samples of this study predate the infection). The sample titles of this study are shuffled in the database, so cell type and time point are left out; the donor was told from shared clones. The V gene is TRBV7-3 and the J gene is TRBJ2-1; 8 bases in the junction line up with TRBD2. The CDR3 protein: CASSPGGLGGDEQFF. The bases are TGTGCCAGCAGCCCCGGGGGACTAGGTGGCGATGAGCAGTTCTTC.